The TCR beta chain under discussion was sequenced for a study of T cell responses to AZD1222 COVID-19 vaccine. Notes on the study in general: Repertoires were sampled only after the peak T cell response.

This CDR3 is 14 amino acids long. V was cut by 8 bases and J by 0 bases, with 11 bases left in between. Germline CDR1 and CDR2: SGHVS and FNYEAQ. The table came from immunoSEQ multiplex PCR; TCRdb's copy has only in-frame clones and leaves some out. The sample contains roughly 99,000 clones, roughly 85% of which appear only once. On this clone: Its target is unknown.

V is TRBV7-6 and J is TRBJ1-3; D may be TRBD1 (6 bases). The source material was peripheral blood, sampled 28 days after the second AZD1222 dose. The TCR originated in an adult who received the AZD1222 COVID-19 vaccine. Written as DNA, the CDR3 is TGTGCCAGCGGGGGGCCAAGCTCTGGAAACACCATATATTTT. Its translation: CASGGPSSGNTIYF.